One sample yielded the 3 T cell receptor beta chains listed below, sequenced in a study of T cell repertoires in cytomegalovirus infection. TCRdb ran MiXCR on the reads and lists one entry per CDR3 protein. The sample consists of 65,000 to 90,000 distinct CDR3 sequences, 3.7% of them appearing once. The sequencing input was PBMCs. These receptors were obtained from a human donor in good health (CMV status not recorded). Some clones in this sample may be carry-over from other donors' samples.

This clonotype was counted between two and nine times. With a much larger clone just one base away, this may be a read error. The gene calls are TRBV6-6 and TRBJ2-5; 10 positions agree with TRBD2. The CDR3 is 15 residues long. CDR1 MNHNY and CDR2 SVGAGI come from the germline V gene (reference sequence). CDR3 residues: CASSYSGGEGETQNF. CDR3 nucleotide sequence: TGTGCCAGCAGTTACAGCGGGGGGGAAGGAGAGACCCAGAACTTC.

This clonotype was observed at least ten times. The chain is built from TRBV7-2 and TRBJ1-5; D not certain. V was clipped by 1 base and J by 4 bases, with 8 bases between them. Germline V gene sequence: CDR1 SGHTA, CDR2 FQGNSA. This CDR3 region has 14 residues. The CDR3 DNA is TGTGCCAGCAGCTTAGGTCAGAGGAATCAGCCCCAGCATTTT. It codes for CASSLGQRNQPQHF.

This clonotype has a count of ten or more. V gene TRBV7-2 combines with J gene TRBJ2-1; 11 bases agree with TRBD2. Germline V gene data show CDR1 as SGHTA and CDR2 as FQGNSA. The CDR3 sequence is 19 residues long. With V trimmed by 4 bases and J by 0 bases, 11 bases remained unmatched. CDR3 sequence: CASSSYLTSGKSSYNEQFF. The CDR3 region has the DNA TGTGCCAGCAGCTCTTACTTGACTAGCGGGAAAAGCTCCTACAATGAGCAGTTCTTC.